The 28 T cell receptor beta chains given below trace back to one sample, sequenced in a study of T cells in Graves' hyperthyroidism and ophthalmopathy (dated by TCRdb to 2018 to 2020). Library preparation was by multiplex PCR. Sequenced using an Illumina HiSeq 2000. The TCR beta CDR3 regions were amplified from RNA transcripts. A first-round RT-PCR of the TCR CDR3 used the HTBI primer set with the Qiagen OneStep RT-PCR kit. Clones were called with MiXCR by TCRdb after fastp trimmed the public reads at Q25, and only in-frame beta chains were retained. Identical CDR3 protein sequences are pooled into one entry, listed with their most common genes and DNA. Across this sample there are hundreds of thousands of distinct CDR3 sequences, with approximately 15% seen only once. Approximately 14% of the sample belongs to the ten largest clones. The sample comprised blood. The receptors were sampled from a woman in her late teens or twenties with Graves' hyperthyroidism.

The CDR3 loop is CASSGGGLAGSTDTQYF. The CDR3 nucleotides read TGTGCCAGCAGCGGGGGGGGACTAGCGGGAAGCACAGATACGCAGTATTTT. V gene TRBV6-1 combines with J gene TRBJ2-3; 13 bases are a match to TRBD2. The germline V gene has CDR1 MNHNS and CDR2 SASEGT. CDR3 length equals 17 residues. V shed 6 bases, J shed 0 bases, and the junction held 6 bases outside the gene matches.

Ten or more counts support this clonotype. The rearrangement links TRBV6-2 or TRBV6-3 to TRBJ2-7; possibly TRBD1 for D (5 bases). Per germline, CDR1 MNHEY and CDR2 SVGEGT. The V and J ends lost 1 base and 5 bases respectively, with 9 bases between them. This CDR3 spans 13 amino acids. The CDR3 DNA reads TGTGCCAGCAGTTACTGGGGCAGGGACGAGCAGTACTTC. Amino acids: CASSYWGRDEQYF.

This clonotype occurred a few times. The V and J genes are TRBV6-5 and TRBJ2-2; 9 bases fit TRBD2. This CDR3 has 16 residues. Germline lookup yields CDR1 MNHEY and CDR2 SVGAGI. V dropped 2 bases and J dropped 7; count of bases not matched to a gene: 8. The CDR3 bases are TGTGCCAGCAGTTACCTTGCGGGAGGGCCGGGCGGGGAGCTGTTTTTT. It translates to CASSYLAGGPGGELFF.

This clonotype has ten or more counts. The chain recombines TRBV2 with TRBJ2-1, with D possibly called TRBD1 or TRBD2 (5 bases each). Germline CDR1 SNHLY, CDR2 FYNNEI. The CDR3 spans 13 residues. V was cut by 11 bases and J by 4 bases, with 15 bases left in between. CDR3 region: CAQRTNPYNEQFF. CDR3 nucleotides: TGTGCCCAGCGGACAAATCCTTACAATGAGCAGTTCTTC.

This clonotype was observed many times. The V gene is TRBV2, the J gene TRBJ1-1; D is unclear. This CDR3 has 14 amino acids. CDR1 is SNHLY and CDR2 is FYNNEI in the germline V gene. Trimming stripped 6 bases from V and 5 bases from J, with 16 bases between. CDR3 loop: CASRISEVGTEAFF. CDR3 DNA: TGTGCCAGCAGAATAAGTGAGGTTGGAACTGAAGCTTTCTTT.

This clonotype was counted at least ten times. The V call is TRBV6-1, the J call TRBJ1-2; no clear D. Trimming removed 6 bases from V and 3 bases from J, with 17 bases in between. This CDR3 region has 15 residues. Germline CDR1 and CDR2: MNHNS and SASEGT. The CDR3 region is CASSSSSGMDYGYTF. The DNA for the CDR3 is TGTGCCAGCAGCTCCTCCTCCGGGATGGACTATGGCTACACCTTC.

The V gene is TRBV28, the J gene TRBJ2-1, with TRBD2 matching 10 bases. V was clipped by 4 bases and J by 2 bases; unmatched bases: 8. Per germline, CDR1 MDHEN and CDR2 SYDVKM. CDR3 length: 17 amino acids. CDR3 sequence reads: CASSSSGSFLPYNEQFF. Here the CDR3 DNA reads TGTGCCAGCAGTTCTAGCGGGAGCTTTCTTCCCTACAATGAGCAGTTCTTC. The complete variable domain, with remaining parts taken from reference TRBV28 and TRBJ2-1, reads DVKVTQSSRYLVKRTGEKVFLECVQDMDHENMFWYRQDPGLGLRLIYFSYDVKMKEKGDIPEGYSVSREKKERFSLILESASTNQTSMYLCASSSSGSFLPYNEQFFGPGTRLTVL.

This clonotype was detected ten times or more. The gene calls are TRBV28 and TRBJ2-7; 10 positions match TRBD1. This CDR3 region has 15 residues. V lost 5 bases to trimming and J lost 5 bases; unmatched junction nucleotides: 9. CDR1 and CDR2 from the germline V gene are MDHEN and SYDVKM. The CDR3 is CASSVYIGTGDEQYF. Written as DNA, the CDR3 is TGTGCCAGCAGTGTATACATCGGGACAGGGGACGAGCAGTACTTC.

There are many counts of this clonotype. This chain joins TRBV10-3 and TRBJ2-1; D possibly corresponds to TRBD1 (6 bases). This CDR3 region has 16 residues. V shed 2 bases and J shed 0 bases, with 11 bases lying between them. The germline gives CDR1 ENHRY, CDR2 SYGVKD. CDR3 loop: CAISEGQPSSYNEQFF. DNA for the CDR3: TGTGCCATCAGTGAGGGACAGCCCAGCTCCTACAATGAGCAGTTCTTC.

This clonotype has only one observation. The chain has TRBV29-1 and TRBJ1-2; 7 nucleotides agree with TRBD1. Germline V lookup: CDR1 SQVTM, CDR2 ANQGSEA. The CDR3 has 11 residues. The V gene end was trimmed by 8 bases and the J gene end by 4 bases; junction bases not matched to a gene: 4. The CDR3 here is CSLWDSYGYTF. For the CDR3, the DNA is TGCAGCCTCTGGGACAGCTATGGCTACACCTTC.

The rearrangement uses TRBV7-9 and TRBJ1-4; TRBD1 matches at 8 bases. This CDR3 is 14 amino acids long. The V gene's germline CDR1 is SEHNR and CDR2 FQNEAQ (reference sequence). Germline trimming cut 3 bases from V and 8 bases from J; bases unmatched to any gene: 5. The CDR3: CASSFGRGREKLFF. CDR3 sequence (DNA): TGTGCCAGCAGCTTCGGCAGGGGGCGCGAAAAACTGTTTTTT.

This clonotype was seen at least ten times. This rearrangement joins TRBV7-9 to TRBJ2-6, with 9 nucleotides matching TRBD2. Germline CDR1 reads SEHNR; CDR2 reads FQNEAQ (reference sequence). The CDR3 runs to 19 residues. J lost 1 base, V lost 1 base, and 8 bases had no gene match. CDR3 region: CASSLEASGKRSGANVLTF. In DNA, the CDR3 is TGTGCCAGCAGCTTAGAGGCTAGCGGGAAACGTTCTGGGGCCAACGTCCTGACTTTC.

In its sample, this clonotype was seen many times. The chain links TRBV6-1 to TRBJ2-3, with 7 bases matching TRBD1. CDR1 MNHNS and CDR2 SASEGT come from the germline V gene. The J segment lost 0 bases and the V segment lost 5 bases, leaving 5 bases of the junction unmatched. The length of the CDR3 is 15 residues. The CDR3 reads CASSTDRVSTDTQYF. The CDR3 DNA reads TGTGCCAGCAGTACTGACAGGGTTAGCACAGATACGCAGTATTTT.

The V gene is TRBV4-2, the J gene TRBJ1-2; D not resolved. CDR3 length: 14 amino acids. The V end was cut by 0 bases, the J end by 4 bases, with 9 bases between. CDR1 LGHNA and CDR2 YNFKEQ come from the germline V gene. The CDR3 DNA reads TGTGCCAGCAGCCAAGACGGCAGAATCTATGGCTACACCTTC. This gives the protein CASSQDGRIYGYTF.

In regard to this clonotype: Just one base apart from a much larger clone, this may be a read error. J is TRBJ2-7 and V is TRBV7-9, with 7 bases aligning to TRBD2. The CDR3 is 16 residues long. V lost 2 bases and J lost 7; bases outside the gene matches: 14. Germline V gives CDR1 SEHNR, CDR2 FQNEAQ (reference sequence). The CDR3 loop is CASSLRELARGDEQYF. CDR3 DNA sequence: TGTGCCAGCAGCTTAAGAGAACTAGCGAGAGGGGATGAGCAGTACTTC.

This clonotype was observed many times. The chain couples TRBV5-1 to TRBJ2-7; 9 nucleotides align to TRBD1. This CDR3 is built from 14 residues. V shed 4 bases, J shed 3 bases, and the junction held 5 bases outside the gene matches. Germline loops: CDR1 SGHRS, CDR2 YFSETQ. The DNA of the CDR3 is TGCGCCAGCAGCCCTTGGACAGGGGACTACGAGCAGTACTTC. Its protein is CASSPWTGDYEQYF.

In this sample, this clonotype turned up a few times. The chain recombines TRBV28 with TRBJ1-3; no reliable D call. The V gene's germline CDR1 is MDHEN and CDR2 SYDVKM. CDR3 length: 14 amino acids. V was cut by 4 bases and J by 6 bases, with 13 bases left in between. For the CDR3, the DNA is TGTGCCAGCAGTTCCATCGGAGGAAAAAACACCATATATTTT. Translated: CASSSIGGKNTIYF.

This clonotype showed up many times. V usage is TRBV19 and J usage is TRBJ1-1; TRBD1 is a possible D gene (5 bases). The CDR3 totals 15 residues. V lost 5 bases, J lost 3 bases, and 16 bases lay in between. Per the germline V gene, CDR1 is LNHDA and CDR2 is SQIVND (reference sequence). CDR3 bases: TGTGCCAGTAGTCCCATACCGGACACATACACTGAAGCTTTCTTT. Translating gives CASSPIPDTYTEAFF.

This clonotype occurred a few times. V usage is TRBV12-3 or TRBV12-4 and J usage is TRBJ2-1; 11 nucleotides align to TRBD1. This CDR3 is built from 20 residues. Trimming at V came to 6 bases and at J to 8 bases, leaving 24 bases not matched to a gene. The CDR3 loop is CASRARTGGIAGGGGYEQFF. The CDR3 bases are TGTGCCAGCAGGGCCAGGACAGGGGGCATTGCGGGAGGGGGGGGGTATGAGCAGTTCTTC.

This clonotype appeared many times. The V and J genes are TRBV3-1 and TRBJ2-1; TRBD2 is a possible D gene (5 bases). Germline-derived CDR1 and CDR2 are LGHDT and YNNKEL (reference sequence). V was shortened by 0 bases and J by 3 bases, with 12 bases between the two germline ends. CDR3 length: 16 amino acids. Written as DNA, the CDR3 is TGTGCCAGCAGCCAAGAGGGCGGGCCCCTCTACAATGAGCAGTTCTTC. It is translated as CASSQEGGPLYNEQFF.

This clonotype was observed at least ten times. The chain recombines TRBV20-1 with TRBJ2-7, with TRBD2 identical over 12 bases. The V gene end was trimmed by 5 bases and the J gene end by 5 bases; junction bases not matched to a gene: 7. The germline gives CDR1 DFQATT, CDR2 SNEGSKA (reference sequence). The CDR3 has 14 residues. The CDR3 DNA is TGCAGTGCTCGAACGACTAGCGGGAGAGACGAGCAGTACTTC. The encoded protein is CSARTTSGRDEQYF.

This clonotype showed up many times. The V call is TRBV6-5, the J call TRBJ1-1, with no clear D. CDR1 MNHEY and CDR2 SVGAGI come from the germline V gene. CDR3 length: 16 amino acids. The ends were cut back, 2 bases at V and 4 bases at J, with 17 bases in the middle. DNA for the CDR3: TGTGCCAGCAGTTACCGCAACTTCGGTTCAAGCACTGAAGCTTTCTTT. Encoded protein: CASSYRNFGSSTEAFF.

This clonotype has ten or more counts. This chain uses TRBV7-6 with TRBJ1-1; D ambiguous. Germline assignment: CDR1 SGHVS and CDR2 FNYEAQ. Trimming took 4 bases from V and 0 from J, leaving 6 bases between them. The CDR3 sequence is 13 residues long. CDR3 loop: CASSSLMNTEAFF. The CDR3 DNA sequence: TGTGCCAGCAGCTCTCTAATGAACACTGAAGCTTTCTTT.

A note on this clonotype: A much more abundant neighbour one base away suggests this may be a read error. CDR3 bases: TGTGCCAGCGGCCAGGCAGGGGGTTTGAACACTGAAGCTTTCTTT. It specifies CASGQAGGLNTEAFF. J is TRBJ1-1 and V is TRBV7-2; 7 bases align to TRBD1. Germline assignment: CDR1 SGHTA and CDR2 FQGNSA. The length of the CDR3 is 15 residues. Losses at the gene ends were 8 bases for V and 0 bases for J; bases not matched to a gene: 9. Combining the CDR3 with reference TRBV7-2 and TRBJ1-1 gives the whole variable domain GAGVSQSPSNKVTEKGKDVELRCDPISGHTALYWYRQSLGQGLEFLIYFQGNSAPDKSGLPSDRFSAERTGGSVSTLTIQRTQQEDSAVYLCASGQAGGLNTEAFFGQGTRLTVV.

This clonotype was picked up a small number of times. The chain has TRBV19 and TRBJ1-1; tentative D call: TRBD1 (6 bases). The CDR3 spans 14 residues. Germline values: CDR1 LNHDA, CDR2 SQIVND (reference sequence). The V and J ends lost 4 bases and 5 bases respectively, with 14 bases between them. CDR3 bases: TGTGCCAGTAGTACCGCAGGGGTCTGGACTGAAGCTTTCTTT. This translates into CASSTAGVWTEAFF.

The CDR3 coding sequence is TGCGCCAGCAGCTTGGAGAGCGGGAGGGCTGTGGATGAGCAGTTCTTC. Its translation: CASSLESGRAVDEQFF. The rearrangement joins TRBV5-1 to TRBJ2-1; TRBD2 aligns across 10 bases. Germline V CDR1 and CDR2: SGHRS, YFSETQ. J gave up 8 bases and V 0 bases, and 8 bases lay outside the gene matches. The CDR3 loop spans 16 amino acids.

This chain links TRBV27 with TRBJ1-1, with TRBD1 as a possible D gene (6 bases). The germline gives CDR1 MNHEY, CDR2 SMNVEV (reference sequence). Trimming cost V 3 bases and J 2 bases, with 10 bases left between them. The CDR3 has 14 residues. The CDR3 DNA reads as TGTGCCAGCAGTTTTTTACAGGGAAACACTGAAGCTTTCTTT. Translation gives CASSFLQGNTEAFF.

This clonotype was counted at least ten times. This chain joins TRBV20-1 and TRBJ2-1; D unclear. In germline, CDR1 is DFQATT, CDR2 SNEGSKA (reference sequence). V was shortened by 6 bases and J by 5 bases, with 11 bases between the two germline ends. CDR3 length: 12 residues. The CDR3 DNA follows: TGCAGTGCCCTAGACCAAAACAATGAGCAGTTCTTC. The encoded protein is CSALDQNNEQFF.